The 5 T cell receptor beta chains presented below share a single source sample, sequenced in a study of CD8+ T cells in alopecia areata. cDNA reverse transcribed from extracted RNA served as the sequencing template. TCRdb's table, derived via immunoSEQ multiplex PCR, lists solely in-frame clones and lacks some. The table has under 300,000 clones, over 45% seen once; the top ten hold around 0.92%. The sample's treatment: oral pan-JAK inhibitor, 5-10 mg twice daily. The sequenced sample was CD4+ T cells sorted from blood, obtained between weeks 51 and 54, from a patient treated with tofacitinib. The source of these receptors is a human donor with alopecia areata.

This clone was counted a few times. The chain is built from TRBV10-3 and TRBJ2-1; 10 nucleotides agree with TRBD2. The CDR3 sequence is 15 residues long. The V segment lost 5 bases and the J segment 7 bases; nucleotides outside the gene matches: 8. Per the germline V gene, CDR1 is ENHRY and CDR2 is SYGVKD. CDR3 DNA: TGTGCCATCAGTCAGAATAGCGGGGGGTTTAATGAGCAGTTCTTC. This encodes CAISQNSGGFNEQFF.

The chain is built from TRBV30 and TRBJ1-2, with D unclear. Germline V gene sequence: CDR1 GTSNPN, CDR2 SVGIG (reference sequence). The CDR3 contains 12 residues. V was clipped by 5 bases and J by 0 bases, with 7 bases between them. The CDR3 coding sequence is TGTGCCTGGGGAGGATCTAACTATGGCTACACCTTC. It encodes CAWGGSNYGYTF.

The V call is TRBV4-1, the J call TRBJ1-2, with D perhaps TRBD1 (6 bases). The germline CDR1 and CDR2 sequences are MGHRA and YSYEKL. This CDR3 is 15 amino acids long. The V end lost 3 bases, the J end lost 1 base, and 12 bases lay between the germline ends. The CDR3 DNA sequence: TGCGCCAGCAGCCAGCCGACAGGCCGTAACTATGGCTACACCTTC. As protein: CASSQPTGRNYGYTF.

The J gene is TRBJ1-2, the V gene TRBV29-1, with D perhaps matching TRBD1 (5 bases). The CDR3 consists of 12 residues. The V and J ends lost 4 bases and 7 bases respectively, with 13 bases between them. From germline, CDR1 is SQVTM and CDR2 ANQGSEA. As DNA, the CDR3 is TGCAGCGTTGTAGCGGGGGGAGCTGGCTACACCTTC. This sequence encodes CSVVAGGAGYTF. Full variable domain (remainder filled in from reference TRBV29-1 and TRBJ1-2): SAVISQKPSRDICQRGTSLTIQCQVDSQVTMMFWYRQQPGQSLTLIATANQGSEATYESGFVIDKFPISRPNLTFSTLTVSNMSPEDSSIYLCSVVAGGAGYTFGSGTRLTVV.

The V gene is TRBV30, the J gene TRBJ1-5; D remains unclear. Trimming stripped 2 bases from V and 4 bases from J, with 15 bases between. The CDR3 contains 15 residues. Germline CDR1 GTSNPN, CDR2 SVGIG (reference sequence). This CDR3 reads CAWSPRARPNQPQHF. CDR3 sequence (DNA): TGTGCCTGGAGTCCTCGGGCCCGGCCTAATCAGCCCCAGCATTTT.